The sample holds one count of the clone carrying this T cell receptor (beta chain). The germline CDR1 and CDR2 sequences are SGHNT and YENEEA. Trimming shortened V by 4 bases and J by 5 bases, and 13 bases separated the two germline ends. The CDR3 sequence is 14 residues long. These data belong to a study of blood T cell repertoires in COVID-19. As processed by the authors: Amplified reference gene primers provided the basis for estimating nucleated cell counts. Some clones are missing from TCRdb's copy, which holds only in-frame ones; the method was immunoSEQ multiplex PCR. That table furnishes V, J and clone size, whereas the DNA furnished D and trimming. This table has over 300,000 clones, roughly 90% appearing once.

What was sequenced was peripheral blood. This clonotype was sampled from a man between 18 and 29 years old with active or convalescent COVID-19. J is TRBJ2-3 and V is TRBV11-3; tentatively, D is TRBD1 (6 bases). CDR3 loop: CASSWGQGGDTQYF. CDR3 DNA: TGTGCCAGCAGCTGGGGACAAGGGGGAGATACGCAGTATTTT.